These 27 T cell receptor beta chains came from one sample sequenced in a study of Ad26.COV2.S vaccination and SARS-CoV-2 variants. The data were produced by immunoSEQ multiplex PCR, yet TCRdb's version contains in-frame clones alone and is incomplete. The sample gives around 400,000 clones, about nine tenths of which show up once; 12% is in the top ten. Treatment given: some 20 received Ad26.COV2.S at low or high dose, single or two shots; about 5 received placebo; per-sample allocation not given. The study sampled participants on day 63 after the first vaccine or placebo injection. Sequencing used peripheral blood, obtained in a trial of Ad26.COV2.S vaccine versus placebo. The receptors come from a person between 18 and 65 years old who received the Ad26.COV2.S COVID-19 vaccine or a placebo.

CDR3 sequence: CASSLGWRQPQHF. The CDR3 DNA is TGTGCCAGCAGCTTAGGTTGGCGTCAGCCCCAGCATTTT. This chain joins TRBV7-2 and TRBJ1-5; D unresolved. The V end was cut by 1 base, the J end by 6 bases, with 7 bases between. From germline, CDR1 is SGHTA and CDR2 FQGNSA. CDR3 size: 13 residues.

CDR3 nucleotide sequence: TGTGCCTGGAGTACCCCCTTGCGTGACTGGGAGCAGTTCTTC. This codes for CAWSTPLRDWEQFF. The V call is TRBV30, the J call TRBJ2-1; D remains ambiguous. Germline CDR1 is GTSNPN and CDR2 is SVGIG (reference sequence). V was trimmed by 2 bases and J by 10 bases, leaving 18 bases between them. The length of the CDR3 is 14 residues.

The rearrangement links TRBV10-1 to TRBJ1-1; 7 nucleotides align to TRBD1. The V gene's germline CDR1 is WNHNN and CDR2 SYGVQD (reference sequence). V was clipped by 6 bases and J by 0 bases; unmatched bases: 7. CDR3 length: 15 residues. CDR3 protein: CASSARQGMNTEAFF. CDR3 sequence (DNA): TGCGCCAGCAGCGCAAGACAGGGAATGAACACTGAAGCTTTCTTT.

The chain joins TRBV15 to TRBJ1-1; D unclear. The CDR3 contains 14 residues. V gave up 5 bases and J gave up 0 bases, with 10 bases separating them. CDR1 and CDR2 from the germline V gene are LNHNV and YYDKDF (reference sequence). CDR3 sequence reads: CATSSEHLNTEAFF. CDR3 in DNA: TGTGCCACCAGCTCCGAGCACCTGAACACTGAAGCTTTCTTT.

The chain joins TRBV19 to TRBJ1-3; D is uncertain. V was cut by 1 base and J by 0 bases, with 7 bases left in between. CDR3 length: 15 residues. The germline V gene has CDR1 LNHDA and CDR2 SQIVND (reference sequence). The CDR3 nucleotides are TGTGCCAGTAGTATAGTAGGAATCTCTGGAAACACCATATATTTT. It encodes CASSIVGISGNTIYF.

V is TRBV2 and J is TRBJ2-7; 8 positions match TRBD1. Germline CDR1 and CDR2: SNHLY and FYNNEI. This CDR3 has 14 residues. The junction had 5 bases not matched to a gene; V was cut back by 7 bases and J by 0 bases. The CDR3 loop is CASTRTGSSYEQYF. The CDR3 DNA reads as TGTGCCAGCACTCGGACAGGGAGCTCCTACGAGCAGTACTTC.

The chain joins TRBV6-5 to TRBJ2-7; 7 nucleotides align to TRBD2. The germline gives CDR1 MNHEY, CDR2 SVGAGI. V lost 0 bases and J lost 3; bases outside the gene matches: 2. This CDR3 is built from 14 residues. This chain's CDR3 is CASSYSSGGYEQYF. CDR3 nucleotides: TGTGCCAGCAGTTACTCCTCGGGAGGCTACGAGCAGTACTTC.

The rearrangement joins TRBV18 to TRBJ1-1, with a possible D match to TRBD1 (5 bases). V gave up 3 bases and J gave up 5 bases, with 16 bases separating them. The CDR3 is 15 amino acids. Germline assignment: CDR1 KGHSH and CDR2 LQKENI. The CDR3 sequence is CASSPPTVGGTEAFF. The CDR3 coding sequence is TGTGCCAGCTCACCGCCTACTGTGGGGGGAACTGAAGCTTTCTTT.

The V call is TRBV30, the J call TRBJ2-7, with 7 nucleotides matching TRBD1. CDR1 GTSNPN and CDR2 SVGIG come from the germline V gene (reference sequence). The CDR3 loop spans 14 amino acids. Trimming cost V 3 bases and J 3 bases; bases outside gene matches: 8. The CDR3 DNA reads TGTGCCTGGAGGATACAGGGGACCAACTACGAGCAGTACTTC. Translating gives CAWRIQGTNYEQYF.

The genes are TRBV5-1 and TRBJ1-6, with D uncertain. The CDR3 length is 14 residues. Germline-derived CDR1 and CDR2 are SGHRS and YFSETQ. V gave up 1 base and J gave up 9 bases, with 11 bases separating them. This CDR3 reads CASSLWGSGSPLHF. The CDR3 DNA sequence: TGCGCCAGCAGCTTGTGGGGATCGGGTTCACCCCTCCACTTT.

A single count supports this clone. The rearrangement links TRBV5-4 to TRBJ2-1; perhaps D is TRBD1 or TRBD2 (5 bases each). V was cut by 4 bases and J by 0 bases, with 11 bases left in between. CDR1 is SGHNT and CDR2 is YYREEE in the germline V gene (reference sequence). The CDR3 covers 15 residues. The DNA of the CDR3 is TGTGCCAGCAGCCCCGGGACCAGCTCCTACAATGAGCAGTTCTTC. As protein: CASSPGTSSYNEQFF.

The chain has TRBV30 and TRBJ2-5; 9 bases are a match to TRBD2. Trimming cost V 4 bases and J 4 bases; bases outside gene matches: 1. The CDR3 sequence is 12 residues long. Germline V gives CDR1 GTSNPN, CDR2 SVGIG (reference sequence). The CDR3 bases are TGTGCCTGGACTAGCGGGACAGAGACCCAGTACTTC. Encoded protein: CAWTSGTETQYF. Full variable domain (outside the CDR3, taken from reference TRBV30 and TRBJ2-5): SQTIHQWPATLVQPVGSPLSLECTVEGTSNPNLYWYRQAAGRGLQLLFYSVGIGQISSEVPQNLSASRPQDRQFILSSKKLLLSDSGFYLCAWTSGTETQYFGPGTRLLVL.

The chain uses TRBV6-2 or TRBV6-3 and TRBJ2-3, with D possibly TRBD2 on 6 matching bases. The ends were cut back, 6 bases at V and 2 bases at J, with 21 bases in the middle. This CDR3 has 17 amino acids. The germline CDR1 and CDR2 sequences are MNHEY and SVGEGT. The CDR3 reads CASSFLAFAMYTDTQYF. CDR3 DNA sequence: TGTGCCAGCAGCTTTCTAGCGTTTGCTATGTACACAGATACGCAGTATTTT.

The chain employs TRBV28 and TRBJ1-1; D is ambiguous. Germline V gene data show CDR1 as MDHEN and CDR2 as SYDVKM. V was cut by 2 bases and J by 6 bases, with 19 bases left in between. CDR3 size: 16 residues. CDR3 sequence (DNA): TGTGCCAGCAGTTTAAATTTCGCGGAGGCGCGGGCTGAAGCTTTCTTT. Its translation: CASSLNFAEARAEAFF.

The J gene is TRBJ1-4, the V gene TRBV6-5; 7 bases match TRBD1. The CDR3 runs to 16 residues. V lost 2 bases and J lost 5; bases outside the gene matches: 8. Germline values: CDR1 MNHEY, CDR2 SVGAGI. In DNA form, the CDR3 reads TGTGCCAGCAGTTACACCCAGACAGGGCGCAATGAAAAACTGTTTTTT. It is translated as CASSYTQTGRNEKLFF.

The gene calls are TRBV21-1 and TRBJ2-7; the table's D call, TRBD1, was not checked against the DNA. TRBV21-1 is a pseudogene locus. This CDR3 spans 15 amino acids. The CDR3 DNA sequence: TGTGCCAGCAGCCCGCGGGGGACAGGCTCCTACGAGCAGTACTTC. Encoded protein: CASSPRGTGSYEQYF.

J is TRBJ2-7 and V is TRBV23-1; D ambiguous. TRBV23-1 is designated an ORF whose function remains uncertain. The CDR3 spans 12 residues. V was trimmed by 0 bases and J by 7 bases, leaving 7 bases between them. The CDR3 DNA is TGCGCCAGCAGTCAATCGGTGGCTGAGCAGTACTTC. This codes for CASSQSVAEQYF.

V usage is TRBV21-1 and J usage is TRBJ2-1; the table's D gene call, TRBD2, was not cross checked with the DNA. TRBV21-1 is labeled a pseudogene. The CDR3 totals 16 residues. Written as DNA, the CDR3 is TGTGCCAGCAGCAAATCTGCGGGACTCTCCTACAATGAGCAGTTCTTC. Protein sequence: CASSKSAGLSYNEQFF.

In regard to this clone: The same CDR3 also results from other DNA sequences found in this sample. The CDR3 bases are TGCGCCAGCAGCCTAGCGGGAGGTACCTACAATGAGCAGTTCTTC. Translation gives CASSLAGGTYNEQFF. The chain recombines TRBV5-1 with TRBJ2-1; 11 positions agree with TRBD2. Per the germline V gene, CDR1 is SGHRS and CDR2 is YFSETQ. The CDR3 loop spans 15 amino acids. V gave up 4 bases and J gave up 2 bases; unmatched junction bases: 2.

The chain couples TRBV15 to TRBJ2-6; a possible D gene is TRBD2 (5 bases). Per germline, CDR1 LNHNV and CDR2 YYDKDF (reference sequence). Between the trimmed V and J ends, which lost 1 base and 3 bases, there was a span of 13 bases. This CDR3 spans 17 amino acids. Here the CDR3 DNA reads TGTGCCACCAGCAGAGTCCGTAGTGGAGGTGGGGCCAACGTCCTGACTTTC. This sequence encodes CATSRVRSGGGANVLTF.

This chain uses TRBV10-3 with TRBJ1-1; D is unresolved. The ends were cut back, 2 bases at V and 0 bases at J, with 10 bases in the middle. The CDR3 length is 15 residues. From germline, CDR1 is ENHRY and CDR2 SYGVKD. CDR3 region: CAISEGGIMNTEAFF. CDR3 coding DNA: TGTGCCATCAGTGAGGGAGGTATCATGAACACTGAAGCTTTCTTT.

The chain joins TRBV12-5 to TRBJ2-3; D unclear. CDR3 length equals 13 residues. Trimming left V 5 bases short and J 5 bases short, with 11 bases between. Germline lookup yields CDR1 LGHNT and CDR2 FRNRAP. The CDR3 DNA is TGTGCTAGTGGTCCCTCCGTTCGAGATACGCAGTATTTT. Translating it yields CASGPSVRDTQYF.

This clone was counted once. The chain is built from TRBV4-1 and TRBJ2-7, with D perhaps matching TRBD1 or TRBD2 (5 bases each). CDR3 length: 16 residues. Trimming removed 0 bases from V and 2 bases from J, with 14 bases in between. Germline V lookup: CDR1 MGHRA, CDR2 YSYEKL. The CDR3 sequence: CASSQEPGLAAYEQYF. CDR3 DNA sequence: TGCGCCAGCAGCCAAGAACCAGGGCTAGCTGCCTACGAGCAGTACTTC.

The chain couples TRBV7-9 to TRBJ1-6; 11 nucleotides match TRBD1. The CDR3 sequence is 14 residues long. J lost 7 bases, V lost 5 bases, and 1 base had no gene match. Germline loops: CDR1 SEHNR, CDR2 FQNEAQ (reference sequence). The CDR3 DNA reads as TGTGCCAGCAGCCGGACAGGGGGCAATTCACCCCTCCACTTT. It specifies CASSRTGGNSPLHF. The full variable domain, its missing parts supplied by reference TRBV7-9 and TRBJ1-6, is DTGVSQNPRHKITKRGQNVTFRCDPISEHNRLYWYRQTLGQGPEFLTYFQNEAQLEKSRLLSDRFSAERPKGSFSTLEIQRTEQGDSAMYLCASSRTGGNSPLHFGNGTRLTVT.

The chain carries TRBV5-1 and TRBJ2-7; the D gene is possibly TRBD2 (6 bases). V was shortened by 0 bases and J by 6 bases, with 13 bases between the two germline ends. CDR1 is SGHRS and CDR2 is YFSETQ in the germline V gene. The CDR3 length is 14 residues. The CDR3, as DNA: TGCGCCAGCAGCTTGGTTCTTAGCGGTACCGAGCAGTACTTC. Its translation: CASSLVLSGTEQYF.

The chain carries TRBV5-1 and TRBJ2-5, with TRBD1 identical over 9 bases. J lost 5 bases, V lost 5 bases, and 10 bases had no gene match. CDR3 length: 15 residues. The V gene's germline CDR1 is SGHRS and CDR2 YFSETQ. CDR3 loop: CASSSGTGLVETQYF. CDR3 DNA sequence: TGCGCCAGCAGTTCAGGGACAGGGTTGGTGGAGACCCAGTACTTC. Drawing the rest from reference TRBV5-1 and TRBJ2-5, the complete variable domain is KAGVTQTPRYLIKTRGQQVTLSCSPISGHRSVSWYQQTPGQGLQFLFEYFSETQRNKGNFPGRFSGRQFSNSRSEMNVSTLELGDSALYLCASSSGTGLVETQYFGPGTRLLVL.

This clone was recorded once. The chain recombines TRBV20-1 with TRBJ1-2; unclear D gene. CDR1 DFQATT and CDR2 SNEGSKA come from the germline V gene (reference sequence). V shed 6 bases and J shed 4 bases, with 9 bases lying between them. The CDR3 is made up of 11 amino acids. The DNA of the CDR3 is TGCAGTGCACCCCCGGGCTATGGCTACACCTTC. It encodes CSAPPGYGYTF.